Reported below is one T cell receptor (beta chain). The antigen is not known. PCR amplification relied on 60 Vbeta primers (plus 13 Jbeta primers). Assay used: immunoSEQ multiplex PCR; TCRdb lists only in-frame clones, some missing. The sample records about 170,000 clones, roughly 80% being singletons. The CDR3 totals 13 residues. The germline gives CDR1 MGHRA, CDR2 YSYEKL. Deletions cut 1 base from V and 7 bases from J, with 10 bases between. The sample comes from a study of cytomegalovirus exposure and HLA in healthy donors. Findings and limits, study-wide: 87-base-pair reads could not separate some V segments, including TRBV6-2 and TRBV6-3. Later, TCR association rates were found to vary by HLA locus, highest for DRB1 and lowest for HLA-C. Later, an analysis found that common viral pathogens appeared to be linked with several of the most significant clusters. The authors later linked a missense DCLRE1C variant to TCR beta V- and J-gene trimming.

This TCR derives from a male donor in good health and CMV-seronegative. The chain joins TRBV4-1 to TRBJ2-5; possibly TRBD2 for D (5 bases). The specimen was PBMCs. CDR3 residues: CASSQARERTQYF. As DNA, the CDR3 is TGCGCCAGCAGCCAAGCGAGGGAAAGGACCCAGTACTTC.